This T cell receptor (beta chain) originates from a study of blood T cell repertoires in COVID-19. Turning to the study itself: The study drew acute and convalescent COVID-19 samples from the United States, Italy and Spain. Nucleic acid was either cDNA or gDNA, and it came from T cells, B-cell-depleted T cells, or PBMCs.

CDR1 is SGHAT and CDR2 is FQNNGV in the germline V gene. Trimming cost V 6 bases and J 5 bases; bases outside gene matches: 11. This CDR3 contains 16 residues. How the authors handled the data: Estimated nucleated cell counts came from reference gene primer amplification. The method was immunoSEQ multiplex PCR; TCRdb's version includes in-frame clones alone and lacks a portion of them. Clonal size and the V and J genes are those of that table, whereas D and trimming came from the DNA. The sample has around 160,000 clones, about 90% seen once. The source of this sequence is a human donor in a cohort sampled during active COVID-19. Material: peripheral blood. The chain uses TRBV11-2 and TRBJ2-7, with 12 bases matching TRBD2. The chain's CDR3 is CASRLAGGNLFNEQYF. In nucleotides, the CDR3 is TGTGCCAGCAGACTAGCGGGGGGCAATCTTTTTAACGAGCAGTACTTC.